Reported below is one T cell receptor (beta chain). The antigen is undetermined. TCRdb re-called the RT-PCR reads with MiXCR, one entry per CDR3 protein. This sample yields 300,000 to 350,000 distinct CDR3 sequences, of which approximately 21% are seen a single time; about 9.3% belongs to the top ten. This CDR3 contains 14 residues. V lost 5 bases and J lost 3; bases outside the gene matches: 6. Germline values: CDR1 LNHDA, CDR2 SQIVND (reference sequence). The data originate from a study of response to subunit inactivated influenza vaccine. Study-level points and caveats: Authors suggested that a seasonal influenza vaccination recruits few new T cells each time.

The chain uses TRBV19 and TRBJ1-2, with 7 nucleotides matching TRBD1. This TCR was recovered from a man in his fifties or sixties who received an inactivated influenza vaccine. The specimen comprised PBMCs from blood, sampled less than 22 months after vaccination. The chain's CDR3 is CASSSRTGDYGYTF. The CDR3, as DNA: TGTGCCAGTAGTTCGCGCACAGGGGACTATGGCTACACCTTC.